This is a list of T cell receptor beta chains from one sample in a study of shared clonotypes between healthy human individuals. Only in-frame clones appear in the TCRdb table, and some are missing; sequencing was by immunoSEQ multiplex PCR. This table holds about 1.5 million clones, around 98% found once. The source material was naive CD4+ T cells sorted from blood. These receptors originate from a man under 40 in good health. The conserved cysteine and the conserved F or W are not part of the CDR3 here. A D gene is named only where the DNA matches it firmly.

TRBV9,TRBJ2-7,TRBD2,ASSRGVAGRGEQY
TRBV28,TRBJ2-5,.,ASSLWSARETQY
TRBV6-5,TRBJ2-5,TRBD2,ASRLAGGTKTQY
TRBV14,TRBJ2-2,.,ASSQEGQGDPGELF
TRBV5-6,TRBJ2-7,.,ASSLRVRYEQY
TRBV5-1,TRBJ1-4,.,ASKSSAFDEKLF
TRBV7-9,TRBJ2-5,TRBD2,ASSALAGGFQETQY
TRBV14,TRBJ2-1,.,ASSQALKLARGEQF
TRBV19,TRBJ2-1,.,ASSMAQGYYNEQF
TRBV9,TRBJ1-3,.,ASSVAAYGNTIY
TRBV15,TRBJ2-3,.,ATSSLAGRTDTQY
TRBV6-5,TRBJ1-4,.,ASSYLDGEKLF
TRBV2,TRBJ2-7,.,ASSTERVAYEQY
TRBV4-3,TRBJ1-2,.,ASSTAGGNYGYT
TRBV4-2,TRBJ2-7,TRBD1,ASSHIPGTDTGYEQY
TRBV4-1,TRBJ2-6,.,ASSQDRGVLSGANVLT
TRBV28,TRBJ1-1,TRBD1,ASSLPTGGVTEAF